This T cell receptor (beta chain) is from a study of shared clonotypes between healthy human individuals. Notes on the study in general: Larger estimated richness was generally seen in naive subsets than in memory subsets.

Germline V gene sequence: CDR1 SGHVS, CDR2 FQNEAQ. Trimming took off 4 bases at V and 1 base at J, with 18 bases between the two ends. The CDR3 has 17 amino acids. Only in-frame clones appear in the TCRdb table, and some are missing; sequencing was by immunoSEQ multiplex PCR. The sample yields approximately 330,000 clones, 73% seen once. About this clone: The antigen is undetermined.

Donors were healthy HIV-negative adults without recently reported acute infections or vaccinations. Researchers partitioned CD4+ cells into CD45RA+ naive and CD45RA-negative memory subsets. The clonotype comes from a man aged 25 to 45 in good health. Sequenced material: memory CD4+ T cells sorted from blood. The subset here: CD45RA-negative fraction. The chain has TRBV7-8 and TRBJ2-3; D may be TRBD1 or TRBD2 (6 bases each). In DNA, the CDR3 is TGTGCCAGCAGCTCACCGCTGGGGGCGGGACGCACAGATACGCAGTATTTT. It is translated as CASSSPLGAGRTDTQYF.